This entry features one TCR beta chain sequence. The antigen is undetermined. The data are from a study of T cell responses to AZD1222 COVID-19 vaccine. Whole-study results and caveats: Possibly, clonal diversity was underestimated; donors were largely white British and included more females. Receipt of two AZD1222 doses was followed by a rise in Spike-specific TCR breadth and depth. Sampling that yielded the repertoires occurred only after the peak T cell response.

Germline loops: CDR1 SGHRS, CDR2 YFSETQ. V trimming: 3 bases; J trimming: 4 bases; junction bases outside the gene matches: 8. The CDR3 loop spans 15 amino acids. Using immunoSEQ multiplex PCR, the repertoire was profiled, and TCRdb retains in-frame clones only, with some absent. This sample has roughly 120,000 clones, with 80% to 90% found just once. The TCR originated in an adult who received the AZD1222 COVID-19 vaccine. The chain joins TRBV5-1 to TRBJ2-7; 9 bases map to TRBD1. The input for sequencing was peripheral blood, taken 28 days after the second AZD1222 dose. CDR3 nucleotides: TGCGCCAGCAGCTCCTACAGGGGGCTAACGTACGAGCAGTACTTC. This translates into CASSSYRGLTYEQYF.